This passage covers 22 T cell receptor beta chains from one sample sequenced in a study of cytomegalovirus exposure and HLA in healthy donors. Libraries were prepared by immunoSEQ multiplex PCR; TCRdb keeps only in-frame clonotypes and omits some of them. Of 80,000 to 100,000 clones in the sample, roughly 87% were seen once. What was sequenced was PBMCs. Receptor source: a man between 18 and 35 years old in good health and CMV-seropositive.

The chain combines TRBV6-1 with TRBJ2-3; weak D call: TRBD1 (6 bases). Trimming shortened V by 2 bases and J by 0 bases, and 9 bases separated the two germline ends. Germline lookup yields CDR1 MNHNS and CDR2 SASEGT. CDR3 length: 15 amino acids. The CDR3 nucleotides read TGTGCCAGCAGTGAACCAGGGGAGAGCACAGATACGCAGTATTTT. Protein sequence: CASSEPGESTDTQYF.

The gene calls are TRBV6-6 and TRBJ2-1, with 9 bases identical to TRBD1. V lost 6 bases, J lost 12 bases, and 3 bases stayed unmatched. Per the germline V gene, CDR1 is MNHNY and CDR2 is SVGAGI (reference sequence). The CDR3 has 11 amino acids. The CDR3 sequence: CASSQDRGQFF. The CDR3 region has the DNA TGTGCCAGCAGCCAGGACAGGGGGCAGTTCTTC.

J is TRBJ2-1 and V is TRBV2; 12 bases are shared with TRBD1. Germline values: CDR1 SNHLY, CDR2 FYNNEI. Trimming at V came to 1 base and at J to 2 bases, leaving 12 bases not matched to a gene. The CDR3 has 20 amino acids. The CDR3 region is CASSEVKRDRGPFTYNEQFF. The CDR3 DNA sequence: TGTGCCAGCAGTGAAGTTAAGAGGGACAGGGGGCCTTTTACCTACAATGAGCAGTTCTTC.

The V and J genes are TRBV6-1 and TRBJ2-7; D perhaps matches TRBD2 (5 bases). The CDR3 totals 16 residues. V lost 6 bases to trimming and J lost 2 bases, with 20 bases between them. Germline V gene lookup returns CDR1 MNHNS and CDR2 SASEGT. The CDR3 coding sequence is TGTGCCAGCAGGGAACCGACGGGGTTGCCCCCCTACGAGCAGTACTTC. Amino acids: CASREPTGLPPYEQYF.

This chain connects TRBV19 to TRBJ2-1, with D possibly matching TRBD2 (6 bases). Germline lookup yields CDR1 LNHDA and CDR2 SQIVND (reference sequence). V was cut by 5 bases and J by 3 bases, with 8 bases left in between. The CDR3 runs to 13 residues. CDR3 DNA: TGTGCCAGTAGTCCGGACTACTACAATGAGCAGTTCTTC. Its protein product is CASSPDYYNEQFF.

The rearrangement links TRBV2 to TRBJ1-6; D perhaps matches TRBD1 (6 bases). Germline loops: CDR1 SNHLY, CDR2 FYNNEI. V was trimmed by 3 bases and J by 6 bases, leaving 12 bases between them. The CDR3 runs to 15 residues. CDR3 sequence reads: CASSDSGRGNSPLHF. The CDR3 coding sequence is TGTGCCAGCAGTGATTCGGGCAGGGGTAATTCACCCCTCCACTTT.

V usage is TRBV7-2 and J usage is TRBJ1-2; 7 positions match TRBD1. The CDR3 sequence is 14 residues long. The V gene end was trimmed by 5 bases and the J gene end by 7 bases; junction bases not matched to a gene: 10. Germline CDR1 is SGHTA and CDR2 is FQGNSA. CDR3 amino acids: CASSPMTGISGYTF. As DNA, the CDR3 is TGTGCCAGCAGCCCGATGACAGGGATCTCTGGCTACACCTTC.

Written as DNA, the CDR3 is TGTGCCAGCAGCTCCTGGCGGGGGTACAATGAGCAGTTCTTC. Protein sequence: CASSSWRGYNEQFF. The chain has TRBV11-3 and TRBJ2-1, with 7 bases aligning to TRBD2. The V segment lost 4 bases and the J segment 4 bases; nucleotides outside the gene matches: 4. The germline CDR1 and CDR2 sequences are SGHNT and YENEEA. The CDR3 is 14 amino acids.

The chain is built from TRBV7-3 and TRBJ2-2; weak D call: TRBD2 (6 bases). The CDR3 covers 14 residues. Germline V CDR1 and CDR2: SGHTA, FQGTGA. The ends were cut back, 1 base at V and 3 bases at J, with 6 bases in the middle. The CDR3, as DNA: TGTGCCAGCAGCTTAAGGAGGGACACCGGGGAGCTGTTTTTT. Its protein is CASSLRRDTGELFF.

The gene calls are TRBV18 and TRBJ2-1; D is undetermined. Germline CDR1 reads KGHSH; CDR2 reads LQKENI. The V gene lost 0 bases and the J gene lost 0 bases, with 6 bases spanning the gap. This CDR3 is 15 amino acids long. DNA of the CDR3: TGTGCCAGCTCACCACCCCGGGTCTCCTACAATGAGCAGTTCTTC. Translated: CASSPPRVSYNEQFF. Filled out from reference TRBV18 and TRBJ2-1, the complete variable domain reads NAGVMQNPRHLVRRRGQEARLRCSPMKGHSHVYWYRQLPEEGLKFMVYLQKENIIDESGMPKERFSAEFPKEGPSILRIQQVVRGDSAAYFCASSPPRVSYNEQFFGPGTRLTVL.

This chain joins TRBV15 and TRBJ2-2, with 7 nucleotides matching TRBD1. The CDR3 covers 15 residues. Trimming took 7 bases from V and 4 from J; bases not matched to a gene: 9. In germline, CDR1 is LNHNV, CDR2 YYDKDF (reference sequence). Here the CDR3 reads CATMKNRGSTGELFF. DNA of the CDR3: TGTGCCACCATGAAAAACAGGGGCAGCACCGGGGAGCTGTTTTTT.

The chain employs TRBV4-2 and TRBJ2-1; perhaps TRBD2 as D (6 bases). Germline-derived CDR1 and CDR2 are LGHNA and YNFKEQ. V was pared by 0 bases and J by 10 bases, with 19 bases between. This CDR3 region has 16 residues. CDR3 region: CASSQEYGREGLEQFF. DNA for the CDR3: TGTGCCAGCAGCCAAGAGTACGGGCGGGAAGGGCTCGAGCAGTTCTTC.

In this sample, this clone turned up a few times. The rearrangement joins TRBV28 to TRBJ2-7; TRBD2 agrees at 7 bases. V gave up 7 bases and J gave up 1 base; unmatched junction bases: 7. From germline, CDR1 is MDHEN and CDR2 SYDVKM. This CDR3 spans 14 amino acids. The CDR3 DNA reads TGTGCCAGCATCAATCGGCGGGAGTCCTACGAGCAGTACTTC. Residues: CASINRRESYEQYF.

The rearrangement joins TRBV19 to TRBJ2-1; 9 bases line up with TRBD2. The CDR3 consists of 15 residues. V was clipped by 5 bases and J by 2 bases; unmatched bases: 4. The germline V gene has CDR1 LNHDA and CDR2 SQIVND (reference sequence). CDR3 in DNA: TGTGCCAGTAGTGGGGGCGGGAGGGCCTACAATGAGCAGTTCTTC. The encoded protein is CASSGGGRAYNEQFF. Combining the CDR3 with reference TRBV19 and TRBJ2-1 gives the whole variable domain DGGITQSPKYLFRKEGQNVTLSCEQNLNHDAMYWYRQDPGQGLRLIYYSQIVNDFQKGDIAEGYSVSREKKESFPLTVTSAQKNPTAFYLCASSGGGRAYNEQFFGPGTRLTVL.

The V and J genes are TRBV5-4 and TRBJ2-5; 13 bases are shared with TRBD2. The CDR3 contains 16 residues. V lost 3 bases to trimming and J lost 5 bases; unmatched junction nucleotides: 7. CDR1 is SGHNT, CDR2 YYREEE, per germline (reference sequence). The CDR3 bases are TGTGCCAGCAGCTACGGACTAGCGGGAGCGGGGGAGACCCAGTACTTC. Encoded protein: CASSYGLAGAGETQYF.

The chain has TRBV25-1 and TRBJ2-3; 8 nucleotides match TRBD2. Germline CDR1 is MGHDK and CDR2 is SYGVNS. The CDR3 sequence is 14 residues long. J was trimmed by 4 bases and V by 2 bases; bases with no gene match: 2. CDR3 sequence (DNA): TGTGCCAGCAGTGAAGACGGGGGGGCAGATACGCAGTATTTT. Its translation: CASSEDGGADTQYF.

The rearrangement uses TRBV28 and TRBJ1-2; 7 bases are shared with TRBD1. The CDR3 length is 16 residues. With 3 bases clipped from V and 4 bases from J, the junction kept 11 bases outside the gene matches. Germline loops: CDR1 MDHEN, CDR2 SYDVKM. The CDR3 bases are TGTGCCAGCAGTTTTCCCGGGACAGAGCTTCCCTATGGCTACACCTTC. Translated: CASSFPGTELPYGYTF.

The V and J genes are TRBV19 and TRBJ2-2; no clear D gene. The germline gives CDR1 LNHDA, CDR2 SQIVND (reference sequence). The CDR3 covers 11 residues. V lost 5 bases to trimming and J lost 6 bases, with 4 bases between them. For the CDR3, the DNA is TGTGCCAGTAGTGCGGCCGGGGAGCTGTTTTTT. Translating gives CASSAAGELFF.

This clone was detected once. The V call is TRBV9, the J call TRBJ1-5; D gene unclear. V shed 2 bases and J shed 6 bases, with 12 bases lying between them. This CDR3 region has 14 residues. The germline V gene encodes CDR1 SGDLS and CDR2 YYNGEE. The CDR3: CASSVGTRGQPQHF. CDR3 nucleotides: TGTGCCAGCAGCGTCGGCACCCGGGGTCAGCCCCAGCATTTT.

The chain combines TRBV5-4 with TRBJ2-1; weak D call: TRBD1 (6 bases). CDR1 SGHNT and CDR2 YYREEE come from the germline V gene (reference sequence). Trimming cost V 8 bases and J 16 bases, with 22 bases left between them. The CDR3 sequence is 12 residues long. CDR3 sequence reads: CARPQLTGTPFF. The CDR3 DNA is TGTGCCAGGCCGCAATTAACCGGGACACCTTTCTTC.

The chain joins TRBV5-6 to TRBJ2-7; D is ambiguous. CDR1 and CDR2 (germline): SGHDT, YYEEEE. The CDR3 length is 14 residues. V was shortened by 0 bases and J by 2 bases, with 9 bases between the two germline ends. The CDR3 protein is CASSLAAEAYEQYF. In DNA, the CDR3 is TGTGCCAGCAGCTTGGCGGCAGAGGCCTACGAGCAGTACTTC.

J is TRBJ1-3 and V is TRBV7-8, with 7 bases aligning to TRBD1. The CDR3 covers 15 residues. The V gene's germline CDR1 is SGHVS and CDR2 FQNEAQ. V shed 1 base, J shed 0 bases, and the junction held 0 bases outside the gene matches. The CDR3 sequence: CASSLGQGSGNTIYF. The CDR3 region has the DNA TGTGCCAGCAGCTTAGGACAGGGCTCTGGAAACACCATATATTTT.